This T cell receptor beta chain was found in a study of cytomegalovirus exposure and HLA in healthy donors. About the research overall: An earlier analysis found fewer than 140 million unique TCR beta sequences from approximately 190 million T cells. Study-wide points: A few CMV-associated chains proved CMV antigen-specific in vitro. DRB1 showed the most TCR associations and HLA-C the fewest in a later analysis, as rates varied by HLA locus.

Note on this clone: Antigen specificity is unknown.

Primers: 60 Vbeta forward and 13 Jbeta reverse. Authors' analysis steps: Approximately 86 million unique TCR beta chains, 8.5 million to 14 million shared, were counted in a later analysis. TCRdb's table, derived via immunoSEQ multiplex PCR, lists solely in-frame clones and lacks some. Clone size and the V and J calls come from that table; the DNA yielded D and trimming. The table shows roughly 180,000 clones, with 80% to 90% occurring only once. The length of the CDR3 is 15 residues. The V and J ends lost 0 bases and 3 bases respectively, with 11 bases between them. Germline V lookup: CDR1 SGDLS, CDR2 YYNGEE.

This clonotype was obtained from a man between 18 and 29 years old in good health and CMV-seropositive. Sequences were obtained from PBMCs. The chain recombines TRBV9 with TRBJ2-3; no firm D call. The CDR3 bases are TGTGCCAGCAGCGTAGGACTTTCTACTACAGATACGCAGTATTTT. This encodes CASSVGLSTTDTQYF.